A selection of T cell receptor beta chains follows, all from one sample in a study of OX40 agonist ivuxolimab in advanced cancers. The table came from immunoSEQ multiplex PCR; TCRdb's copy has only in-frame clones and leaves some out. The repertoire consists of 60,000 to 100,000 clones, with less than 95% occurring once and the leading ten covering about 11%. The material was CD4+ or CD8+ T cells sorted from blood, obtained in a trial of the OX40 agonist ivuxolimab. These receptors were collected from an adult with an advanced solid tumor such as melanoma, head and neck, liver or kidney cancer. Both conserved end residues are part of each CDR3. Fields, in order: V gene, D gene, J gene, clone size, CDR3 DNA, CDR3 protein. A D gene is named only where the DNA matches it firmly. Rows may omit the clone size; those that give it use once, few, many or a size class.

V: TRBV19
D: .
J: TRBJ1-1
size: .
DNA: TGTGCCAGTAGTATCCCCCCGGGGGGCGAAGCTTTCTTT
CDR3: CASSIPPGGEAFF

V: TRBV15
D: .
J: TRBJ1-1
size: .
DNA: TGTGCCACCAGCAGGTCCTGGGGGGAGAACACTGAAGCTTTCTTT
CDR3: CATSRSWGENTEAFF

V: TRBV19
D: .
J: TRBJ1-2
size: .
DNA: TGTGCCAGTACCCAGGCCAGCAACTATGGCTACACCTTC
CDR3: CASTQASNYGYTF

V: TRBV1
D: .
J: TRBJ1-1
size: .
DNA: TGCACCAGCAGCCAAGATCCGGCAGGCCCGGGGGGCACTGAAGCTTTCTTT
CDR3: CTSSQDPAGPGGTEAFF

V: TRBV6-4
D: .
J: TRBJ1-2
size: few
DNA: TGTGCCAGCAGTGATAACTATGGCTACACCTTC
CDR3: CASSDNYGYTF

V: TRBV13
D: TRBD2
J: TRBJ2-3
size: .
DNA: TGTGCCAGCAGCCTCCGAGAGATAACGCCTAGCGGGGCAGATACGCAGTATTTT
CDR3: CASSLREITPSGADTQYF

V: TRBV6-1
D: .
J: TRBJ1-2
size: .
DNA: TGTGCCAGCAATGCAGCTGGCTACACCTTC
CDR3: CASNAAGYTF

V: TRBV9
D: .
J: TRBJ2-1
size: .
DNA: TGTGCCAGCAGCGAGGGGGGAATAAGGGGTGAGCAGTTCTTC
CDR3: CASSEGGIRGEQFF

V: TRBV6-1
D: .
J: TRBJ2-7
size: .
DNA: TGTGCCAGCAGTCTCCGGGACGGGAGCTCCTACGAGCAGTACTTC
CDR3: CASSLRDGSSYEQYF

V: TRBV5-1
D: TRBD1
J: TRBJ2-1
size: .
DNA: TGCGCCAGCAGCTTGCAGGGACAGGACTACAATGAGCAGTTCTTC
CDR3: CASSLQGQDYNEQFF

V: TRBV27
D: .
J: TRBJ2-5
size: .
DNA: TGTGCCAGCAGTGTGGGGCTAAGGGAGACCCAGTACTTC
CDR3: CASSVGLRETQYF

V: TRBV11-2
D: TRBD1
J: TRBJ1-2
size: once
DNA: TGTGCCAGCAGCACAATCACAGGGGCCGGTTCCTATGGCTACACCTTC
CDR3: CASSTITGAGSYGYTF

V: TRBV18
D: .
J: TRBJ2-7
size: .
DNA: TGTGCCAGCTCACCAAGCGACAGGATATACGGGCAGTACTTC
CDR3: CASSPSDRIYGQYF

V: TRBV11-2
D: .
J: TRBJ1-1
size: .
DNA: TGTGCCAGCAGTCTACCAGAAACAGGGCGCAACACTGAAGCTTTCTTT
CDR3: CASSLPETGRNTEAFF

V: TRBV7-9
D: TRBD1
J: TRBJ1-1
size: once
DNA: TGTGCCAGCAGCTTAGGCGCTCGAGGCAGGGGGGCCACTGAAGCTTTCTTT
CDR3: CASSLGARGRGATEAFF

V: TRBV21-1
D: .
J: TRBJ2-7
size: .
DNA: TGTGCCAGCAGCAAATCTGCGGAGAGCTCCTACGAGCAGTACTTC
CDR3: CASSKSAESSYEQYF

V: TRBV11-1
D: TRBD2
J: TRBJ2-4
size: .
DNA: TGTGCCAGCACCGAGCGGGGGGCGGACATTCAGTACTTC
CDR3: CASTERGADIQYF

V: TRBV27
D: .
J: TRBJ2-2
size: .
DNA: TGTGCCAGCAGTGGCGGAGTATACACCGGGGAGCTGTTTTTT
CDR3: CASSGGVYTGELFF

V: TRBV30
D: .
J: TRBJ1-1
size: .
DNA: TGTGCCTGGCGTGGAAACACTGAAGCTTTCTTT
CDR3: CAWRGNTEAFF

V: TRBV7-2
D: .
J: TRBJ2-7
size: .
DNA: TGTGCCAGCAGCTTGGTTGACGGAATAAACTACGAGCAGTACTTC
CDR3: CASSLVDGINYEQYF

V: TRBV5-8
D: .
J: TRBJ1-5
size: .
DNA: TGTGCCAGCAGCCCGTGGGGGGATCAGCCCCAGCATTTT
CDR3: CASSPWGDQPQHF

V: TRBV6-5
D: .
J: TRBJ2-1
size: .
DNA: TGTGCCAGCAGTTACTCCCCTTTCGCGAGGGAGCAGTTCTTC
CDR3: CASSYSPFAREQFF

V: TRBV5-1
D: TRBD2
J: TRBJ2-7
size: .
DNA: TGCGCCAGCAGACTAGCGGGGGACTACGAGCAGTACTTC
CDR3: CASRLAGDYEQYF

V: TRBV19
D: .
J: TRBJ1-2
size: .
DNA: TGTGCCAGTAGTTGGAGGACAGAAGCGCCTAACTATGGCTACACCTTC
CDR3: CASSWRTEAPNYGYTF

V: TRBV7-8
D: TRBD2
J: TRBJ2-3
size: .
DNA: TGTGCCAGCAGCTTAGTTCGGGGGGTCGCGGATACGCAGTATTTT
CDR3: CASSLVRGVADTQYF

V: TRBV4-2
D: TRBD2
J: TRBJ2-5
size: .
DNA: TGTGCCAGCAGCCCGCGGACTAGCGGGGGGGAAGAGACCCAGTACTTC
CDR3: CASSPRTSGGEETQYF